The 4 T cell receptor beta chains given below trace back to one sample, sequenced in a study of shared clonotypes between healthy human individuals. Method: immunoSEQ multiplex PCR; TCRdb's copy keeps in-frame clones and lacks some. Here the sample spans about 470,000 clones, roughly 77% being singletons. The sample taken for sequencing was PBMCs. All receptors come from a woman in her forties in good health. Some clones in this sample may be carry-over from other donors' samples.

The chain joins TRBV13 to TRBJ1-1; D uncertain. Deletions cut 6 bases from V and 1 base from J, with 9 bases between. CDR3 length equals 13 residues. Germline values: CDR1 PRHDT, CDR2 FYEKMQ (reference sequence). The CDR3 DNA reads as TGTGCCAGCAGATCGGCACCGAACACTGAAGCTTTCTTT. Amino acids: CASRSAPNTEAFF.

This clone was picked up a small number of times. V is TRBV18 and J is TRBJ2-1, with a weak D call TRBD2 (5 bases). The CDR3 length is 15 residues. The germline CDR1 and CDR2 sequences are KGHSH and LQKENI. The V end lost 0 bases, the J end lost 5 bases, and 11 bases lay between the germline ends. The CDR3 DNA sequence: TGTGCCAGCTCACCACCGGTAGCGTCCCACAATGAGCAGTTCTTC. It translates to CASSPPVASHNEQFF.

This chain joins TRBV7-2 and TRBJ1-1; D ambiguous. The ends were cut back, 5 bases at V and 0 bases at J, with 13 bases in the middle. Looked up from germline, CDR1 is SGHTA and CDR2 is FQGNSA. The CDR3 spans 15 residues. CDR3 residues: CASSGRGSVNTEAFF. CDR3 bases: TGTGCCAGCAGCGGCCGGGGATCCGTGAACACTGAAGCTTTCTTT.

This sequence joins TRBV2 and TRBJ2-7, with D perhaps matching TRBD1 or TRBD2 (7 bases each). Trimming pared 3 bases from V and 2 bases from J, leaving 11 bases between. The CDR3 contains 14 residues. CDR1 is SNHLY, CDR2 FYNNEI, per germline. CDR3: CASSDQGGTYEQYF. Here the CDR3 DNA reads TGTGCCAGCAGTGATCAGGGGGGGACCTACGAGCAGTACTTC.